The following is a TCR beta chain sequence with its context. This clone occurred once. Its antigen target is currently unknown. Base qualities are not recorded, but no much larger clone differs from it by a single base. This specimen belongs to a study of OX40 agonist ivuxolimab in advanced cancers. The study in broad terms: Ivuxolimab was an agonistic, fully human IgG2 monoclonal antibody directed against OX40 (CD134), a costimulatory receptor. Intravenous ivuxolimab was administered to patients every 2 weeks at six dose levels: 0.01, 0.1, 0.3, 1.5, 3 and 10 mg/kg. Among the 50 to 55 dose-escalation patients, around 20 had hepatocellular carcinoma, around 15 melanoma, 9 renal cell carcinoma and 9 head and neck cancer. The dose-escalation cohort was approximately 83% male with a mean age of approximately 59 years, ranging from roughly 20 to 80. Prior anti-PD-1, anti-PD-L1 or anti-CTLA-4 therapy was permitted, and checkpoint inhibitors had been received by about two fifths of dose-escalation patients. Partial responses were achieved by three dose-escalation patients, of whom one had hepatocellular carcinoma and two had cutaneous melanoma. Peripheral TCRbeta sequencing was intended to test whether TCR sequence diversity was altered and clonal T-cell expansion was caused by ivuxolimab. The monotherapy dose-escalation portion (N of about 57 patients) of the phase I ivuxolimab trial is reported in the paper.

Genomic DNA was extracted from sorted cells for sequencing of the TCRbeta CDR3 region. TCRbeta CDR3 regions were sequenced using the immunoSEQ Assay. TCRdb re-hosts the immuneACCESS table, in-frame sequences only. Its copies lack some clones; in the studies checked, an unresolved V gene accounts for under half of them, and the cause for the rest is not known. The sample records tens of thousands of clones, 85% to 90% of which are singletons. The ten top clones hold approximately 14% of the sample. The trial excluded patients who had a history of autoimmune disease or were on systemic immunosuppression. Peripheral blood for TCR sequencing was collected from all dose cohorts at baseline, on cycle 4 day 1, and on cycle 7 day 1. The samples were taken from a phase I, first-in-human, multicenter, open-label dose-escalation trial of ivuxolimab. The trial enrolled adults with locally advanced or metastatic head and neck squamous cell, hepatocellular, melanoma or renal cell carcinoma. Before TCR sequencing, CD4+ T cells and CD8+ T cells were sorted from peripheral blood as separate populations.

Summary of the overall study and its limitations: After ivuxolimab, more expanded clones were found on average in CD8+ T cells than in CD4+ T cells. In partial responders in the 0.1-3.0 mg/kg groups, normalized peripheral clonal expansion was found to be among the lowest, especially among CD8+ T cells. Clonal expansion of both CD4+ and CD8+ blood T cells was observed from baseline to week 6 at doses 0.1 to 3.0 mg/kg. Antigen specificity was not determined for the clonally expanded peripheral T cells. Low levels of normalized T-cell clonal expansion were also shown by some nonresponding patients.

Sequencing was performed on CD4+ or CD8+ T cells sorted from blood, taken in a trial of the OX40 agonist ivuxolimab. This sequence originates from an adult with an advanced solid tumor such as melanoma, head and neck, liver or kidney cancer.

Here the CDR3 is given as CASSIEASRNQPQHF. The base sequence is TGTGCCAGTAGTATAGAGGCGAGCCGAAATCAGCCCCAGCATTTT. The rearranged segments are TRBV19 and TRBJ1-5; no D gene is confidently identified. Based on the germline V gene (reference sequence), the CDR1 and CDR2 sequences are LNHDA and SQIVND. The trim is 0 bases for V and 4 bases for J, with a gap of 10 bases between the germline ends. From the cysteine through the phenylalanine, the CDR3 covers 15 amino acids. The retained sequence is limited to the CDR3, 45 bases, with the frame set at the first base.